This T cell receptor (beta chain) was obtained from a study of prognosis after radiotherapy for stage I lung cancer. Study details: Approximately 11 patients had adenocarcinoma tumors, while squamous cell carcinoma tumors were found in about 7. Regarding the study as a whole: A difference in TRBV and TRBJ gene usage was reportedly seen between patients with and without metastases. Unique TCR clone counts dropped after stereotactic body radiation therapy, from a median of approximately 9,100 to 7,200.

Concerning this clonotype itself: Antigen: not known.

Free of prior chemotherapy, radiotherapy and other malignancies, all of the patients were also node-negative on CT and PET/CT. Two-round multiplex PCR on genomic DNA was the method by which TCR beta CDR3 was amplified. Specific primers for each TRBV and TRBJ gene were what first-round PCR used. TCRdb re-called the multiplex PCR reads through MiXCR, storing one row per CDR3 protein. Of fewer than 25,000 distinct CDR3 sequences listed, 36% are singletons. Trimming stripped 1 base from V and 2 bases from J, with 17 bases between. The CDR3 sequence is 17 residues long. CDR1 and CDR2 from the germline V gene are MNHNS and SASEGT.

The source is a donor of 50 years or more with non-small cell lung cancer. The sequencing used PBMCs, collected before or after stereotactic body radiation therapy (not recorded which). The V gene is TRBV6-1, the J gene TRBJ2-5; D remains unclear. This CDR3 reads CASSEGAAQAGQETQYF. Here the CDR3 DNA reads TGTGCCAGCAGTGAAGGGGCAGCACAAGCAGGTCAAGAGACCCAGTACTTC.